Below, one T cell receptor (beta chain) is given with its context. As yet, its antigen is unknown. Within the sample, other DNA sequences also encode this same CDR3. This entry belongs to a study of beta chain features in type 1 diabetes. Study-level findings and limits: Moderate but significant shortening of TCRB CDR3s was recorded in all four CD4+ subsets from Type 1 diabetes patients. Equally in patients and controls, shorter templates might have been favored by PCR.

CDR1 and CDR2 (germline): MDHEN, SYDVKM. Trimming took off 6 bases at V and 2 bases at J, with 10 bases between the two ends. The CDR3 has 13 residues. Investigators reverse transcribed all isolated RNA, so they sequenced expressed TCRB transcripts. Produced via immunoSEQ multiplex PCR; TCRdb's table is partial and in-frame only. The sample contains under 300,000 clones, less than 35% of which appear only once. Sequenced input: central memory CD4+ T cells from blood. The sequence was collected from a man aged 30 to 45 in good health. V usage is TRBV28 and J usage is TRBJ1-2; maybe TRBD1 (6 bases). This CDR3 reads CASSLGQNYGYTF. DNA of the CDR3: TGTGCCAGCAGCCTTGGACAGAACTATGGCTACACCTTC.